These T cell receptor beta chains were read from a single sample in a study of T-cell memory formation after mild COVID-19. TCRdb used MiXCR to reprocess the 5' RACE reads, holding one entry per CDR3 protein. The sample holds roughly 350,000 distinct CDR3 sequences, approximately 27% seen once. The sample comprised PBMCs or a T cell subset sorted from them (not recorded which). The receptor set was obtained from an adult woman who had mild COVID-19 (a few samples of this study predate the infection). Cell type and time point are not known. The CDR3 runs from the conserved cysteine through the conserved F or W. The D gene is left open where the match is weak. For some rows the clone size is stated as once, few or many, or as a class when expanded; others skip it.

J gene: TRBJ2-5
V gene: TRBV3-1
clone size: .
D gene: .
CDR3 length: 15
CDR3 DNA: TGTGCCAGCAGCCCGCGGGGGCAGCCCCAAGAGACCCAGTACTTC
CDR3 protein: CASSPRGQPQETQYF

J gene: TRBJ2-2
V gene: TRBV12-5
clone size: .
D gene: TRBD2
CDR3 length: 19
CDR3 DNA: TGTGCTAGTGGTTTGGTCCAACTAGCGGATCCCTCGAGAGGCGGGGAGCTGTTTTTT
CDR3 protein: CASGLVQLADPSRGGELFF

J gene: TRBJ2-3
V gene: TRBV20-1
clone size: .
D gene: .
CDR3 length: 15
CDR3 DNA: TGCAGTGCTAGGGAGGCAATATTAAGCACAGATACGCAGTATTTT
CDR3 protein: CSAREAILSTDTQYF

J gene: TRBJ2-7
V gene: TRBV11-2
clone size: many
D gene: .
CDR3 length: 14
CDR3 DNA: TGTGCCAGCAGCTTAGGAGTGAATTTATACGAGCAGTACTTC
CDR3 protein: CASSLGVNLYEQYF

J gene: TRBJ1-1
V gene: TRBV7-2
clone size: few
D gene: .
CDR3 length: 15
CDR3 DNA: TGTGCCAGCAGCTTAGCGACAGGACGATTGACTGAAGCTTTCTTT
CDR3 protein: CASSLATGRLTEAFF

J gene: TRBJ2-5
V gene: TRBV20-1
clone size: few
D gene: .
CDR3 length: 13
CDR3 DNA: TGCAGTGCTAGACGGAATAGCCGGGAGACCCAGTACTTC
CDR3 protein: CSARRNSRETQYF

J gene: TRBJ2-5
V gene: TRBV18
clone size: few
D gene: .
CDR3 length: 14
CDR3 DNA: TGTGCCAGCTCACAACAGGGTTACAAAGAGACCCAGTACTTC
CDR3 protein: CASSQQGYKETQYF

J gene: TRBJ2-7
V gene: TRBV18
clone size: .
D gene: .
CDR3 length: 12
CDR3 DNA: TGTGCCAGCTCACCGGGGGTATCCGAGCAGTACTTC
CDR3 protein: CASSPGVSEQYF

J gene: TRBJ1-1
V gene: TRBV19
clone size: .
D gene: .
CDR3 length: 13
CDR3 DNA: TGTGCCAGTAGTATAGGGCCGGTGGGTGAAGCTTTCTTT
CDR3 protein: CASSIGPVGEAFF

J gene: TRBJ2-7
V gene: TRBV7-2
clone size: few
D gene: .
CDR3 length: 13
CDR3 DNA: TGTGCCAGCAGCGCCAGTGCCACGGGCGAGCAGTACTTC
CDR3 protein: CASSASATGEQYF

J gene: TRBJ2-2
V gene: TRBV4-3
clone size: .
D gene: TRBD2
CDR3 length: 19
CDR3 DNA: TGCGCCAGCACCTATACAAGCCTTGCGGGAGGGCCGAACACCGGGGAGCTGTTTTTT
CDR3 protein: CASTYTSLAGGPNTGELFF

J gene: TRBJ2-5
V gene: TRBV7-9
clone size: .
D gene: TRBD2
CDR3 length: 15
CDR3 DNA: TGTGCCAGCAGCTTAGAAGCGGGAGGTATTGAGACCCAGTACTTC
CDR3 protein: CASSLEAGGIETQYF

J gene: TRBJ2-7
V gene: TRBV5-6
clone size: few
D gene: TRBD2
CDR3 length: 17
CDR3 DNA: TGTGCCAGCAGCGTGAGGCTAGCGGGAGTTGTGTCCTACGAGCAGTACTTC
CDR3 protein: CASSVRLAGVVSYEQYF

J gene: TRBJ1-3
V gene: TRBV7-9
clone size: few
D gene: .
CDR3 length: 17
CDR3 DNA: TGTGCCAGCAGCCCGACCCCCCGACGGAACTCTGGAAACACCATATATTTT
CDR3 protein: CASSPTPRRNSGNTIYF

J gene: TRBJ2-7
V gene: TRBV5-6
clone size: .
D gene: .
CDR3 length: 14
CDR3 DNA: TGTGCCAGCAGCAGGGGGACGTTTTCCTACGAGCAGTACTTC
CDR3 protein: CASSRGTFSYEQYF

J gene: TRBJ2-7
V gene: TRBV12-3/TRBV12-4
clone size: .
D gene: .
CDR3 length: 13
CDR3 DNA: TGTGCCAGCAGTGAGACAACCCCCTACGAGCAGTACTTC
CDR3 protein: CASSETTPYEQYF

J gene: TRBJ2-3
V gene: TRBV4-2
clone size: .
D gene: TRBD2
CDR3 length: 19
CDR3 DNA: TGTGCCAGCAGCCAAGATACACTAGCGGGAGTAACTGGCACAGATACGCAGTATTTT
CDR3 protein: CASSQDTLAGVTGTDTQYF

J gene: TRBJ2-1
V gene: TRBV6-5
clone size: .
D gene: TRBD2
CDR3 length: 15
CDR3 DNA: TGTGCCAGCAGTCCACGGACTAGCGGGAGCAATGAGCAGTTCTTC
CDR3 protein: CASSPRTSGSNEQFF

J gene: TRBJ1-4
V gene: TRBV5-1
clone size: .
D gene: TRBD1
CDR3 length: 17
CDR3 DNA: TGCGCCAGCAGCCAAGGACAGGGAACCCTCTTAGGAGAAAAACTGTTTTTT
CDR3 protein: CASSQGQGTLLGEKLFF

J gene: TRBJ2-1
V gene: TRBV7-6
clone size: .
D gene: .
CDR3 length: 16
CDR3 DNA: TGTGCCAGCAGCTTAGCCTGGCGGGGGCCCTACAATGAGCAGTTCTTC
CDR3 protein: CASSLAWRGPYNEQFF